This T cell receptor beta chain was documented in a study of T cell responses to AZD1222 COVID-19 vaccine. Repertoires were generated with immunoSEQ multiplex PCR, while TCRdb's copy carries only in-frame clones and drops some. The sample holds around 130,000 clones, approximately 92% seen once. This receptor was taken from an adult who received the MenACWY meningococcal vaccine as a control. The sample here was peripheral blood, taken 28 days after the second dose of the MenACWY control vaccine.

Written as DNA, the CDR3 is TGTGCCAGCAGCTCCGAAACCGGGACAGGGTTCTACGAGCAGTACTTC. It yields the protein CASSSETGTGFYEQYF. The chain uses TRBV13 and TRBJ2-7, with 9 positions matching TRBD1. This CDR3 spans 16 amino acids. CDR1 PRHDT and CDR2 FYEKMQ come from the germline V gene (reference sequence). Trimming cost V 4 bases and J 3 bases; bases outside gene matches: 10.